The text below deals with one T cell receptor (beta chain). The sample comes from a study of cytomegalovirus exposure and HLA in healthy donors. Amplification used 60 Vbeta primers and 13 Jbeta primers. Here immunoSEQ multiplex PCR was the method, and the copy in TCRdb shows in-frame clones only, minus some. The sample features 200,000 or so clones, with approximately 0.74% in its top ten. CDR1 and CDR2 from the germline V gene are GTSNPN and SVGIG (reference sequence). V gave up 2 bases and J gave up 8 bases, with 21 bases separating them. This CDR3 is built from 15 residues. This clonotype was obtained from a boy between 10 and 17 years old in good health and CMV-seronegative. The chain carries TRBV30 and TRBJ1-2, with D tentatively TRBD1 (6 bases). Sequenced sample: PBMCs. CDR3 region: CAWSLDRSGLGGYTF. In DNA, the CDR3 is TGTGCCTGGAGTCTTGACAGGTCTGGGTTGGGGGGCTACACCTTC.